What follows is one T cell receptor beta chain and its context. This sample was taken from a study of CD8 T cells in Susac syndrome. TEMRA cells were FACS-enriched, unlike CD8+ and CD4+ T cells, which were negatively isolated. CDR1 is MGHRA, CDR2 YSYEKL, per germline. V was cut by 4 bases and J by 0 bases, with 12 bases left in between. The CDR3 length is 15 residues. With random hexamers, reverse transcription was performed on roughly 0.45 to 1 ug of RNA. Amplification of TCR beta CDR3 spanned 54 Vbeta and 13 Jbeta via immunoSEQ multiplex PCR. TCRdb ran MiXCR on the immunoSEQ multiplex PCR reads and lists one entry per CDR3 protein. This sample has some 130,000 distinct CDR3 sequences, with about 94% found just once.

Sequenced material: CD4+ T cells from PBMCs. The rearrangement uses TRBV4-1 and TRBJ2-5; D uncertain. The receptor was isolated from a human donor with multiple sclerosis. In DNA form, the CDR3 reads TGCGCCAGCAGCCGGGCAACAGTATACCAAGAGACCCAGTACTTC. Residues: CASSRATVYQETQYF.